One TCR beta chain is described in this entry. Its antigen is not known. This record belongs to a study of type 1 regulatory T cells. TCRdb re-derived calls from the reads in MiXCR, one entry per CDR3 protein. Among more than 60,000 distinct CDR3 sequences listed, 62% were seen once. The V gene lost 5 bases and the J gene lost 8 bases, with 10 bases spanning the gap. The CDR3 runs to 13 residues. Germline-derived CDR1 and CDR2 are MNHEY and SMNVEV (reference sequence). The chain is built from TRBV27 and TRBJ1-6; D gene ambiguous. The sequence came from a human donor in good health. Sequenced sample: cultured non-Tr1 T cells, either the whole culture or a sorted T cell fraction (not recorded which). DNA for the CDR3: TGTGCCAGCAGTGCCCTAAGGGATTCACCCCTCCACTTT. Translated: CASSALRDSPLHF.